This T cell receptor beta chain was recorded in a study of T cell responses to AZD1222 COVID-19 vaccine. Study results and limitations: Donors were largely white British and mainly female; clonal diversity was possibly underestimated. Sampling that yielded the repertoires occurred only after the peak T cell response. Unmutated regions of variants are reportedly targeted by nearly half of spike-specific TCRs. Receipt of two AZD1222 doses was followed by a rise in Spike-specific TCR breadth and depth.

Assay used: immunoSEQ multiplex PCR; TCRdb lists only in-frame clones, some missing. The data hold 150,000 or so clones, with about 92% observed a single time. CDR1 is LNHDA and CDR2 is SQIVND in the germline V gene (reference sequence). Trimming cost V 5 bases and J 4 bases; bases outside gene matches: 9. The CDR3 runs 15 residues. To note about this clone: Its antigen is not identified.

The TCR comes from an adult in good health. The chain combines TRBV19 with TRBJ1-1; TRBD1 aligns across 8 bases. The sample in question was peripheral blood, obtained on day 0 of AZD1222 vaccination. The CDR3 sequence is CASSLDREAATEAFF. CDR3 nucleotides: TGTGCCAGTAGTCTGGACAGGGAGGCTGCCACTGAAGCTTTCTTT.